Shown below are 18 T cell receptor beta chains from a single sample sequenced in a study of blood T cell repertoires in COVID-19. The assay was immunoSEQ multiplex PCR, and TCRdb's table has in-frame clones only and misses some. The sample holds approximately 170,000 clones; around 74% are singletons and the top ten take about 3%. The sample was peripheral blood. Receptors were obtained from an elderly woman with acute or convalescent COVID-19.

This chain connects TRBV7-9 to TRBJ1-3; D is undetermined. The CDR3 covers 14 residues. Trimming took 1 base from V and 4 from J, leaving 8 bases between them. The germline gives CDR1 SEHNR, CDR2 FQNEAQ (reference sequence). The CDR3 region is CASSLVRVGNTIYF. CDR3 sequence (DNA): TGTGCCAGCAGCTTAGTCCGAGTCGGAAACACCATATATTTT. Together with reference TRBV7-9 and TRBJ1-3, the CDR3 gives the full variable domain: DTGVSQNPRHKITKRGQNVTFRCDPISEHNRLYWYRQTLGQGPEFLTYFQNEAQLEKSRLLSDRFSAERPKGSFSTLEIQRTEQGDSAMYLCASSLVRVGNTIYFGEGSWLTVV.

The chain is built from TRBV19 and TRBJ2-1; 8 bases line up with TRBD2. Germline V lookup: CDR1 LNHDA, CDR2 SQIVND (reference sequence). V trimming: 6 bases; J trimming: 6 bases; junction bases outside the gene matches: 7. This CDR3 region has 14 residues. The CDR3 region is CASRRREEGNEQFF. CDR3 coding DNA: TGTGCCAGTAGGAGGCGGGAGGAGGGCAATGAGCAGTTCTTC. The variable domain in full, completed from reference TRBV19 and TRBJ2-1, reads DGGITQSPKYLFRKEGQNVTLSCEQNLNHDAMYWYRQDPGQGLRLIYYSQIVNDFQKGDIAEGYSVSREKKESFPLTVTSAQKNPTAFYLCASRRREEGNEQFFGPGTRLTVL.

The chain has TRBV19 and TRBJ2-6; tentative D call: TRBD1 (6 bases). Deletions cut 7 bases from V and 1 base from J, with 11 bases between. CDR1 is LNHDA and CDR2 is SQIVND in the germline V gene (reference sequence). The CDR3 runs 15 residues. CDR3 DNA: TGTGCCAGTACAACACAGGGATCTGGGGCCAACGTCCTGACTTTC. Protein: CASTTQGSGANVLTF.

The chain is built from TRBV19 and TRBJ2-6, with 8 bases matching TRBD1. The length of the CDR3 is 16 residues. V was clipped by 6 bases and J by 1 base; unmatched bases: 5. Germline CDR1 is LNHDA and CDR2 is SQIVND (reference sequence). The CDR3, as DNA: TGTGCCAGTAGGGCACAGGGGGATTCTGGGGCCAACGTCCTGACTTTC. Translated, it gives CASRAQGDSGANVLTF.

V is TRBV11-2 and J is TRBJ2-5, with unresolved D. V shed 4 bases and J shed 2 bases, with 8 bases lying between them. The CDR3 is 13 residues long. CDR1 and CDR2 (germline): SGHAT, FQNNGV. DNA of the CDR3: TGTGCCAGCAGCTACAGCCTTCAAGAGACCCAGTACTTC. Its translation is CASSYSLQETQYF.

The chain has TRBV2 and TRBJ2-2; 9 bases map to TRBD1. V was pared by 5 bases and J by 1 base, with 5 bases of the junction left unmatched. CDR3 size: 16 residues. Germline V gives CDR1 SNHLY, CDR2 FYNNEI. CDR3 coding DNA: TGTGCCAGCAGTCAACAGGGGGCCGGGAACACCGGGGAGCTGTTTTTT. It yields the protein CASSQQGAGNTGELFF.

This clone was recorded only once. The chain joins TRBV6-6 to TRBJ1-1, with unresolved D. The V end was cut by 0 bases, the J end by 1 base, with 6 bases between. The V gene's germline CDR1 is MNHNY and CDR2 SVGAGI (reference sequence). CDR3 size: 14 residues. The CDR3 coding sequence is TGTGCCAGCAGTTACTCAGAGAGGAACACTGAAGCTTTCTTT. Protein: CASSYSERNTEAFF.

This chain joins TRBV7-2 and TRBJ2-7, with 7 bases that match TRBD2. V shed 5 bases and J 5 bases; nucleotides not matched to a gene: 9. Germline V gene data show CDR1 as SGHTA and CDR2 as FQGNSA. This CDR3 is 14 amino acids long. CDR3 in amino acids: CASSPIWSGNEQYF. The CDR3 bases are TGTGCCAGCAGCCCGATTTGGAGCGGGAACGAGCAGTACTTC.

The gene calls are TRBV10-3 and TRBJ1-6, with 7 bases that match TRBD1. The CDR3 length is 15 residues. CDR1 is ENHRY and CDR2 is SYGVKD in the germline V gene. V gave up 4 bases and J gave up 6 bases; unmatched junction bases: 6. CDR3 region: CAISAGGESNSPLHF. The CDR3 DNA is TGTGCCATCAGTGCAGGGGGTGAAAGTAATTCACCCCTCCACTTT.

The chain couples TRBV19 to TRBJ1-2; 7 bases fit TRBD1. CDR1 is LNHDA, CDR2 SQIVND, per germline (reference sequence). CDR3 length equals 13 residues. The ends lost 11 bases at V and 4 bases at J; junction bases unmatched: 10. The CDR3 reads CAPGGGHLYGYTF. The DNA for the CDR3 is TGTGCCCCGGGAGGGGGCCACCTCTATGGCTACACCTTC.

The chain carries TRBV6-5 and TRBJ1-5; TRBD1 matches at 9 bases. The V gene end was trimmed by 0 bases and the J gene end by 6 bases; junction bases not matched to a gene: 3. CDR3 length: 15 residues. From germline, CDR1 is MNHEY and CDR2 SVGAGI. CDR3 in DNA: TGTGCCAGCAGTTACTCAGGGACAGGGAGTCAGCCCCAGCATTTT. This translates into CASSYSGTGSQPQHF.

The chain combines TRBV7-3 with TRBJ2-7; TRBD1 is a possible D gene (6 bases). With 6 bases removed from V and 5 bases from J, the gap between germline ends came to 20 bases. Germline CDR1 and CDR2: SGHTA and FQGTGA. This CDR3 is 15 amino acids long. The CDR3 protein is CASSPKLTGWDEQYF. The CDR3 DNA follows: TGTGCCAGCAGTCCAAAGTTAACAGGGTGGGACGAGCAGTACTTC.

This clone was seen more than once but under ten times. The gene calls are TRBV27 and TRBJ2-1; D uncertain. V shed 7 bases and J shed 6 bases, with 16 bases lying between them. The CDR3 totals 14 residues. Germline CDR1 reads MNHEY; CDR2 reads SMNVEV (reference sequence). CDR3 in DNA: TGTGCCAGCACCGTCAACACACAGTTCAATGAGCAGTTCTTC. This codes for CASTVNTQFNEQFF.

The CDR3 DNA follows: TGTGCCAGCAGGGCCGGGTCCCATTCACCCCTCCACTTT. This sequence encodes CASRAGSHSPLHF. This chain joins TRBV5-5 and TRBJ1-6; D unresolved. Trimming cost V 5 bases and J 8 bases, with 11 bases left between them. The germline V gene encodes CDR1 SGHKS and CDR2 YYEKEE (reference sequence). This CDR3 spans 13 amino acids.

The CDR3 nucleotides read TGTGCCTGGAGTTCGGGGGTTGGCTACACCTTC. It is translated as CAWSSGVGYTF. The rearrangement joins TRBV30 to TRBJ1-2; D perhaps matches TRBD1 (5 bases). The CDR3 runs to 11 residues. V was trimmed by 2 bases and J by 7 bases, leaving 8 bases between them. CDR1 is GTSNPN and CDR2 is SVGIG in the germline V gene (reference sequence).

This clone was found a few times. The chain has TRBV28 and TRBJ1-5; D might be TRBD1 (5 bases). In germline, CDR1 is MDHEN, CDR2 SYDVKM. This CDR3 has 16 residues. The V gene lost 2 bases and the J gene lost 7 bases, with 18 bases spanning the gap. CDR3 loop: CASSLGNGGGRQPQHF. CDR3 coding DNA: TGTGCCAGCAGTTTAGGAAACGGGGGTGGACGGCAGCCCCAGCATTTT. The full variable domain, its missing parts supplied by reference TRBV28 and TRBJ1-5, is DVKVTQSSRYLVKRTGEKVFLECVQDMDHENMFWYRQDPGLGLRLIYFSYDVKMKEKGDIPEGYSVSREKKERFSLILESASTNQTSMYLCASSLGNGGGRQPQHFGDGTRLSIL.

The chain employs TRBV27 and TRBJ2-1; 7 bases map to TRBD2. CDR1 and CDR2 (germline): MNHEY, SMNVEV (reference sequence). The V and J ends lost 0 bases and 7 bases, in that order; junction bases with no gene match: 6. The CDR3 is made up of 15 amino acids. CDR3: CASSLSAGSFNEQFF. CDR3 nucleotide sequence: TGTGCCAGCAGTTTATCAGCGGGATCTTTTAATGAGCAGTTCTTC.

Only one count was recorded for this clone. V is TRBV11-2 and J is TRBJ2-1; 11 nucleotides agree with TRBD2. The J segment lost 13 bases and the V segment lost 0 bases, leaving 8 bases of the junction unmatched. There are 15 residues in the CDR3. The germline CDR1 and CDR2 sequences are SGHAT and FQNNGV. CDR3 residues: CASSLETSGIRRQFF. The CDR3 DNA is TGTGCCAGCAGCTTAGAGACTAGCGGGATTCGACGACAGTTCTTC.